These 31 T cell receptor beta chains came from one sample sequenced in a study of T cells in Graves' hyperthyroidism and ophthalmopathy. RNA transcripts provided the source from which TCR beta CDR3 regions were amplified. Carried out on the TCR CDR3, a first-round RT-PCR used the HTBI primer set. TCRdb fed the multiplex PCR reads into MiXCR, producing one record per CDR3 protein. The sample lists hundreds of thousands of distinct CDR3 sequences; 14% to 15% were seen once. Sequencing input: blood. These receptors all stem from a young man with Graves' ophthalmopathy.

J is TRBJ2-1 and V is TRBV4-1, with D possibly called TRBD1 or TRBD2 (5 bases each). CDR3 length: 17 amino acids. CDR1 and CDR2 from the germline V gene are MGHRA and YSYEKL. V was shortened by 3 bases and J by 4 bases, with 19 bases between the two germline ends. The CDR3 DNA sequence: TGCGCCAGCAGCCAGGGTTTAAAAACCGGGGCTTACAATGAGCAGTTCTTC. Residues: CASSQGLKTGAYNEQFF.

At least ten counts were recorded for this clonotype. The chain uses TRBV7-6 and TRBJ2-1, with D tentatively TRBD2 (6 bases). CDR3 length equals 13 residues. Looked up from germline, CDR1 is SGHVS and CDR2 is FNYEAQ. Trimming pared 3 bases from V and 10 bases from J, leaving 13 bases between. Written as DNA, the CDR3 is TGTGCCAGCAGCTTGCACGGGGGAGACGAGCAGTTCTTC. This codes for CASSLHGGDEQFF.

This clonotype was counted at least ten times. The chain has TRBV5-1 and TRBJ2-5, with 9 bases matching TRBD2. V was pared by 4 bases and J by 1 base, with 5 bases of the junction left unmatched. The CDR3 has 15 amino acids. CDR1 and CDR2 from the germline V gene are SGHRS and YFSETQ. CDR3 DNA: TGCGCCAGCAGCGTCATTAGCGGGAGCCAAGAGACCCAGTACTTC. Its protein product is CASSVISGSQETQYF.

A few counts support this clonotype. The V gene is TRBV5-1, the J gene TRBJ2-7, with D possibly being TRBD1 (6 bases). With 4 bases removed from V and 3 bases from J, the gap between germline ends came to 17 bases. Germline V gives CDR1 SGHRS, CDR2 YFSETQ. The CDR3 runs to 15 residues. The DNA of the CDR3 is TGCGCCAGCAGCGCCTCCGGGACATCATACTACGAGCAGTACTTC. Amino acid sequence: CASSASGTSYYEQYF. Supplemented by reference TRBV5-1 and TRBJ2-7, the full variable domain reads KAGVTQTPRYLIKTRGQQVTLSCSPISGHRSVSWYQQTPGQGLQFLFEYFSETQRNKGNFPGRFSGRQFSNSRSEMNVSTLELGDSALYLCASSASGTSYYEQYFGPGTRLTVT.

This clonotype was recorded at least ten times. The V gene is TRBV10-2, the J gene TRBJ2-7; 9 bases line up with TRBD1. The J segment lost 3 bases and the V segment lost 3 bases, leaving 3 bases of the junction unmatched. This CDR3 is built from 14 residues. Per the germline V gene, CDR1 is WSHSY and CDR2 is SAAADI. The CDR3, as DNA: TGCGCCAGCAGTGAAGGGGGACAGGGCTACGAGCAGTACTTC. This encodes CASSEGGQGYEQYF.

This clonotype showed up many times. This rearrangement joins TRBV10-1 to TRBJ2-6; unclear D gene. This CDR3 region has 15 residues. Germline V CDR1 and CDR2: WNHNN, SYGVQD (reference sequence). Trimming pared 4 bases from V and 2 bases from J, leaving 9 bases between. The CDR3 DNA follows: TGCGCCAGCAGTGGAGGCGAGGCTGGGGCCAACGTCCTGACTTTC. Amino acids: CASSGGEAGANVLTF.

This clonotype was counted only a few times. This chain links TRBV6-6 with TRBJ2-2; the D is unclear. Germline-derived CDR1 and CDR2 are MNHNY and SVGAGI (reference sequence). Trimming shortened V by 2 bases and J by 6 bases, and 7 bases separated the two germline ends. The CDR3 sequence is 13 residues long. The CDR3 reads CASSYIVSGELFF. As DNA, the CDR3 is TGTGCCAGCAGTTACATCGTTTCCGGGGAGCTGTTTTTT.

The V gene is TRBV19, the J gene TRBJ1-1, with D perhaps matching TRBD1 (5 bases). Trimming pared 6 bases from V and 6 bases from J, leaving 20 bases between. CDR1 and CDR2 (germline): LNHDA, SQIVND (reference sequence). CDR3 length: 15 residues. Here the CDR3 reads CASRGLRAGFPEAFF. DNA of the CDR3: TGTGCCAGTAGGGGGCTTAGAGCGGGATTCCCTGAAGCTTTCTTT.

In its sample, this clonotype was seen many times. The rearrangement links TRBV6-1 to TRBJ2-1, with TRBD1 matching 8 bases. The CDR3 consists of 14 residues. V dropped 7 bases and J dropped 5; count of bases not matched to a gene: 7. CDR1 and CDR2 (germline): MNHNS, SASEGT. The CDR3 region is CASIEDRVNNEQFF. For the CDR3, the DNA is TGTGCCAGCATTGAGGACAGGGTGAACAATGAGCAGTTCTTC.

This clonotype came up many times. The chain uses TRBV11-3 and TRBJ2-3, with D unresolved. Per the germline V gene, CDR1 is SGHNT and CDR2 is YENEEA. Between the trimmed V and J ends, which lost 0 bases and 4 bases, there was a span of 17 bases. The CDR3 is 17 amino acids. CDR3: CASSLEEVLTVPDTQYF. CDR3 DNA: TGTGCCAGCAGCTTAGAAGAGGTTCTCACAGTACCAGATACGCAGTATTTT.

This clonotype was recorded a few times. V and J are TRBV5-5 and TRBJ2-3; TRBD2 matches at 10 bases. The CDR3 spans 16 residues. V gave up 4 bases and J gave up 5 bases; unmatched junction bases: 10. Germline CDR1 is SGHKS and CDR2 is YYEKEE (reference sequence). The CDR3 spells CASSLPLAGEIDTQYF. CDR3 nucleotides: TGTGCCAGCAGCCTCCCGCTAGCGGGAGAAATAGATACGCAGTATTTT.

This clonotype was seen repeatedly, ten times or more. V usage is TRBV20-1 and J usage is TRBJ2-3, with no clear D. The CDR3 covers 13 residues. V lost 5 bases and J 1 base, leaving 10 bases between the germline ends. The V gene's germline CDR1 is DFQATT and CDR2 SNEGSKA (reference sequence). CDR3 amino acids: CSAYLQGTDTQYF. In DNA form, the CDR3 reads TGCAGTGCTTATTTGCAGGGCACAGATACGCAGTATTTT.

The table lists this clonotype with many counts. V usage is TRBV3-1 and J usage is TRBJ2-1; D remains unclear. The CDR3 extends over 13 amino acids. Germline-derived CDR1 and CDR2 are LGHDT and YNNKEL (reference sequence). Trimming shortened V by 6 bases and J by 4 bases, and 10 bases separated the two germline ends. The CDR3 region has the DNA TGTGCCAGCAGAGGTCTGAGGTACAATGAGCAGTTCTTC. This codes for CASRGLRYNEQFF.

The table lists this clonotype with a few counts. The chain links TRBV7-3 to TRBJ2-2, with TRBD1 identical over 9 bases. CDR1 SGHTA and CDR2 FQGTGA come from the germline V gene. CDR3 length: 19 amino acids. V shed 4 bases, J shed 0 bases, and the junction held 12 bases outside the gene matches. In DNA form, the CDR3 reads TGTGCCAGCAGCTCCGGGACAGGGATTTTGGGAACGAACACCGGGGAGCTGTTTTTT. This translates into CASSSGTGILGTNTGELFF.

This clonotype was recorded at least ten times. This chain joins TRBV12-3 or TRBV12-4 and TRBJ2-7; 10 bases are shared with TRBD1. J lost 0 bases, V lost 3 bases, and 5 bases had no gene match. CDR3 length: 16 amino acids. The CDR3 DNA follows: TGTGCCAGCAGTTTGGGACAGGGGCTTGTCTCCTACGAGCAGTACTTC. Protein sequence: CASSLGQGLVSYEQYF.

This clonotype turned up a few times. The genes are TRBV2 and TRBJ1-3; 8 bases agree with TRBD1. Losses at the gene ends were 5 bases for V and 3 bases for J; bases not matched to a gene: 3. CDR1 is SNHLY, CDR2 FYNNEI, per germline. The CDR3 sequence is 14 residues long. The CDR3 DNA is TGTGCCAGCAGTAAGGACAGGGTTGGAAACACCATATATTTT. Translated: CASSKDRVGNTIYF.

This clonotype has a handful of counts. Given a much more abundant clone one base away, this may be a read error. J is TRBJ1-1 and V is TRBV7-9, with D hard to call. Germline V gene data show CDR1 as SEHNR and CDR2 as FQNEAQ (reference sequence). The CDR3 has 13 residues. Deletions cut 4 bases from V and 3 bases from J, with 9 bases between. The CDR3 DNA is TGTGCCAGCAGCTCCTTCGGGGACACTGAAGCTTTCTTT. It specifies CASSSFGDTEAFF. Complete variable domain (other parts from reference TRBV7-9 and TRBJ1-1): DTGVSQNPRHKITKRGQNVTFRCDPISEHNRLYWYRQTLGQGPEFLTYFQNEAQLEKSRLLSDRFSAERPKGSFSTLEIQRTEQGDSAMYLCASSSFGDTEAFFGQGTRLTVV.

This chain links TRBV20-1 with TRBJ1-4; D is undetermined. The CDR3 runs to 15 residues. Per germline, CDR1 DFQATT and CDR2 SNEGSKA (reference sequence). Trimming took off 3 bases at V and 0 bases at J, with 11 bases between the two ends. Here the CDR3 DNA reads TGCAGTGCTAGCGCCGGGTATGCAACTAATGAAAAACTGTTTTTT. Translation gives CSASAGYATNEKLFF.

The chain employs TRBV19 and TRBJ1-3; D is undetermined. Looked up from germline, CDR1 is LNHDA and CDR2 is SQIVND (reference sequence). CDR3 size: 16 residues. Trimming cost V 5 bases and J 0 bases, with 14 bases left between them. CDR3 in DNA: TGTGCCAGTAGTCCTCAGTATCGGACCTCTGGAAACACCATATATTTT. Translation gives CASSPQYRTSGNTIYF.

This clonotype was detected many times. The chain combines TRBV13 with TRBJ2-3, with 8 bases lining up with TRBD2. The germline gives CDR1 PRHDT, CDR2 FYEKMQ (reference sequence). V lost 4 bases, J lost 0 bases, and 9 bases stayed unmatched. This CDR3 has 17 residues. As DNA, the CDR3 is TGTGCCAGCAGCTCCCTACCCACTAGCGGAAGCACAGATACGCAGTATTTT. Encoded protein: CASSSLPTSGSTDTQYF.

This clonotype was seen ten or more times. CDR3 sequence (DNA): TGCGCCAGCAGCTTGGCGGGGGCCGACGAGCAGTACTTC. Residues: CASSLAGADEQYF. The V and J genes are TRBV5-1 and TRBJ2-7; the D call may be TRBD1 or TRBD2 (6 bases each). There are 13 residues in the CDR3. CDR1 and CDR2 from the germline V gene are SGHRS and YFSETQ. V was shortened by 0 bases and J by 5 bases, with 9 bases between the two germline ends.

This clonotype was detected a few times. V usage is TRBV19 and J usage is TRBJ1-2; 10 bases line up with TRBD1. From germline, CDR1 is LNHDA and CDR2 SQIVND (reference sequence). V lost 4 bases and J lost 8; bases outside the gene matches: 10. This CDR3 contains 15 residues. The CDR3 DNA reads TGTGCCAGTAGTACCGGGGACAGGGGACCGGGGGGCTACACCTTC. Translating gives CASSTGDRGPGGYTF.

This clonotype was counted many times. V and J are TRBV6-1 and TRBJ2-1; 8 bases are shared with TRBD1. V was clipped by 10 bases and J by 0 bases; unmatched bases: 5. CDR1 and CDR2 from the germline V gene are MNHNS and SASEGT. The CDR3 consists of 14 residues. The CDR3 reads CATLTGASYNEQFF. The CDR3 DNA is TGTGCCACCCTGACAGGGGCCTCCTACAATGAGCAGTTCTTC.

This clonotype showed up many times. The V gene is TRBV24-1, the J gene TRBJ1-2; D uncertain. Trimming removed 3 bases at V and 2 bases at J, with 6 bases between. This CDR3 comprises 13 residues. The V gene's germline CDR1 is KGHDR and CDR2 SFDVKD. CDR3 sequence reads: CATSDATNYGYTF. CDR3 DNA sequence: TGTGCCACCAGTGATGCCACCAACTATGGCTACACCTTC.

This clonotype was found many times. The CDR3 nucleotides read TGTGCCAGCACGGAAATGAACACTGAAGCTTTCTTT. The encoded protein is CASTEMNTEAFF. V and J are TRBV6-1 and TRBJ1-1; no clear D gene. The ends were cut back, 7 bases at V and 0 bases at J, with 6 bases in the middle. CDR1 is MNHNS, CDR2 SASEGT, per germline. This CDR3 comprises 12 residues.

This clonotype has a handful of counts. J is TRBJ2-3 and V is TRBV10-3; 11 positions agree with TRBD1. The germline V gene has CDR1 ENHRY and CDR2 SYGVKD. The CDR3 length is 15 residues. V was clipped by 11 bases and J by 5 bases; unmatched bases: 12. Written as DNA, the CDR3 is TGTGCCTCCAGAGGACAGGGGGCTCGCGGAGATACGCAGTATTTT. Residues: CASRGQGARGDTQYF.

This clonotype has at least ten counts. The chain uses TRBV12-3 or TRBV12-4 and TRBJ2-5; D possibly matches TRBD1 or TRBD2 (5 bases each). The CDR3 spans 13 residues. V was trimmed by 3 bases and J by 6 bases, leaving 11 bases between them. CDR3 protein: CASSFGRDQTQYF. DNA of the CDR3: TGTGCCAGCAGTTTTGGCAGGGACCAGACCCAGTACTTC.

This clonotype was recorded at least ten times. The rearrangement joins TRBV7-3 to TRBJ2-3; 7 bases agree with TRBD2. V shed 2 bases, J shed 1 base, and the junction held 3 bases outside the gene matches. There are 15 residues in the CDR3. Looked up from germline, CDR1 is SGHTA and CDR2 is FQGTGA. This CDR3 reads CASSLGAGRTDTQYF. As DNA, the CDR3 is TGTGCCAGCAGCTTAGGAGCGGGGCGCACAGATACGCAGTATTTT.

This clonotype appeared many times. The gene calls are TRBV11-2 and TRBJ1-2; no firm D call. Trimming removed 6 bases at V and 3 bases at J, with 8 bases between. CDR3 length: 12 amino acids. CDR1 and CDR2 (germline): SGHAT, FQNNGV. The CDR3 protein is CASRFGDYGYTF. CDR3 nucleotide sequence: TGTGCCAGCAGGTTCGGGGACTATGGCTACACCTTC.

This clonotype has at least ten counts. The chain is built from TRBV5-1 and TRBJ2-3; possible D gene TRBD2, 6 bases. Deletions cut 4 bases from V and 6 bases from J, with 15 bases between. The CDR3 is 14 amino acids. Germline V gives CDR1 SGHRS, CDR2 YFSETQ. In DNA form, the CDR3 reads TGCGCCAGCAGCGTTACAGCGGAGGGGGATACGCAGTATTTT. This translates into CASSVTAEGDTQYF.

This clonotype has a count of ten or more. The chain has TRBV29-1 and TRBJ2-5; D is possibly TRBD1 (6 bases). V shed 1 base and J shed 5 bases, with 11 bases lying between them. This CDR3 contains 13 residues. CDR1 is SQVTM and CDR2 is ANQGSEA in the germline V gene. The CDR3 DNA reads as TGCAGCGTTGAAGGCACAGGGACGGAGACCCAGTACTTC. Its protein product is CSVEGTGTETQYF.